The sequence of this TCR beta chain was determined in a study of T-cell reconstitution after alpha-beta-depleted transplantation in children. This clonotype was counted only a few times. Unique molecular identifiers featured in how the TCRbeta library was prepared. MiXCR, run by TCRdb on the PCR reads, gives a single entry per CDR3 protein. The data hold about 600,000 distinct CDR3 sequences, with about 23% observed a single time. V was pared by 0 bases and J by 10 bases, with 16 bases between. The germline V gene encodes CDR1 GTSNPN and CDR2 SVGIG (reference sequence). The CDR3 is made up of 15 amino acids.

V usage is TRBV30 and J usage is TRBJ1-6; D uncertain. The sequenced sample was PBMCs, mostly from graft donor cells, obtained 360 days after TCRalphabeta/CD19-depleted stem cell transplant. The clonotype was recovered from a boy under two years old who had a stem cell transplant for acute myeloid leukemia, so the T cells may come from the graft donor. As DNA, the CDR3 is TGTGCCTGGAGTGTAGGCCTACACCTGGGGTCACCCCTCCACTTT. It specifies CAWSVGLHLGSPLHF.